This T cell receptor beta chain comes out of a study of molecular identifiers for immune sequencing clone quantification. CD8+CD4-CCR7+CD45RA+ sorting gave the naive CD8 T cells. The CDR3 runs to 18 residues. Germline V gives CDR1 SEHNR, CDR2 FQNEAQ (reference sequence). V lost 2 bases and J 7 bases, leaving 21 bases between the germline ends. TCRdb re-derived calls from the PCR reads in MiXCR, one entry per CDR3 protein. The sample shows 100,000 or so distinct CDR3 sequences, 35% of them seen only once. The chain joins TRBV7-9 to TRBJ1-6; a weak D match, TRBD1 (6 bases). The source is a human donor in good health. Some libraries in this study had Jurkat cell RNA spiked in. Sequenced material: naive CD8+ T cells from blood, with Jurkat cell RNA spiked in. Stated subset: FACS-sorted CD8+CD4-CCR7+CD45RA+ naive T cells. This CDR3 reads CASSLLGGSPWPNSPLHF. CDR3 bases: TGTGCCAGCAGCTTATTAGGGGGAAGTCCCTGGCCAAATTCACCCCTCCACTTT. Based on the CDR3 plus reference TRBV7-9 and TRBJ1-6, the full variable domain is DTGVSQNPRHKITKRGQNVTFRCDPISEHNRLYWYRQTLGQGPEFLTYFQNEAQLEKSRLLSDRFSAERPKGSFSTLEIQRTEQGDSAMYLCASSLLGGSPWPNSPLHFGNGTRLTVT.